What follows are 21 T cell receptor beta chains derived from one specimen sequenced in a study of T cell responses to AZD1222 COVID-19 vaccine. Assay: immunoSEQ multiplex PCR; the TCRdb copy retains only in-frame clones and omits some. The sample contains about 140,000 clones, just over 90% of which appear only once. The sample in question was peripheral blood, obtained on day 0 of AZD1222 vaccination. All receptors come from an adult in good health.

V gene TRBV11-3 combines with J gene TRBJ2-1; 8 nucleotides match TRBD2. CDR3 size: 15 residues. The trim removed 5 bases at V and 6 bases at J, leaving 9 bases unmatched. Per germline, CDR1 SGHNT and CDR2 YENEEA. As DNA, the CDR3 is TGTGCCAGCAGCCCATTAAAGGGACTAGTCAATGAGCAGTTCTTC. This sequence encodes CASSPLKGLVNEQFF. Combining the CDR3 with reference TRBV11-3 and TRBJ2-1 gives the whole variable domain EAGVVQSPRYKIIEKKQPVAFWCNPISGHNTLYWYLQNLGQGPELLIRYENEEAVDDSQLPKDRFSAERLKGVDSTLKIQPAELGDSAVYLCASSPLKGLVNEQFFGPGTRLTVL.

The chain carries TRBV4-3 and TRBJ1-1, with 7 bases identical to TRBD1. The CDR3 is 15 residues long. V gave up 5 bases and J gave up 4 bases; unmatched junction bases: 10. Germline V gives CDR1 LGHNA, CDR2 YSLEER. CDR3 loop: CASSLRDRDGTEAFF. The CDR3, as DNA: TGCGCCAGCAGCTTACGTGACAGGGATGGCACTGAAGCTTTCTTT.

The gene calls are TRBV7-9 and TRBJ1-2; D ambiguous. The germline CDR1 and CDR2 sequences are SEHNR and FQNEAQ (reference sequence). CDR3 size: 14 residues. With 5 bases removed from V and 4 bases from J, the gap between germline ends came to 14 bases. The CDR3 region has the DNA TGTGCCAGCAGCCGTTACACAGTGGTCTATGGCTACACCTTC. Amino acids: CASSRYTVVYGYTF.

The chain links TRBV6-4 to TRBJ2-1; 8 bases align to TRBD1. The V segment lost 6 bases and the J segment 6 bases; nucleotides outside the gene matches: 10. Germline loops: CDR1 MRHNA, CDR2 SNTAGT. CDR3 length: 15 residues. The CDR3 is CASSRQGRFGNEQFF. For the CDR3, the DNA is TGTGCCAGCAGCAGACAGGGGAGGTTCGGCAATGAGCAGTTCTTC.

This clone was seen just once. The chain is built from TRBV3-1 (or the pseudogene TRBV3-2) and TRBJ1-2; D not resolved. V was cut by 4 bases and J by 0 bases, with 12 bases left in between. Germline CDR1 reads LGHDT; CDR2 reads YNNKEL (reference sequence). This CDR3 is built from 15 residues. As DNA, the CDR3 is TGTGCCAGCAGCCCGGTGATGGAATCTAACTATGGCTACACCTTC. It is translated as CASSPVMESNYGYTF.

The chain uses TRBV7-2 and TRBJ2-3; TRBD2 aligns across 8 bases. Germline loops: CDR1 SGHTA, CDR2 FQGNSA. V dropped 5 bases and J dropped 0; count of bases not matched to a gene: 7. The CDR3 has 16 amino acids. In DNA, the CDR3 is TGTGCCAGCAGCCGCCTTGGCGGGAGGAGCACAGATACGCAGTATTTT. Protein sequence: CASSRLGGRSTDTQYF.

Comments on this clone: The sample carries other DNA sequences with the same CDR3. The gene calls are TRBV3-1 (or the pseudogene TRBV3-2) and TRBJ1-2; TRBD1 matches at 8 bases. Germline V gives CDR1 LGHDT, CDR2 YNNKEL (reference sequence). Germline trimming cut 4 bases from V and 4 bases from J; bases unmatched to any gene: 2. CDR3 length: 13 residues. CDR3 in amino acids: CASSPGQGYGYTF. DNA for the CDR3: TGTGCCAGCAGCCCCGGACAGGGCTATGGCTACACCTTC.

This chain uses TRBV5-1 with TRBJ1-2, with TRBD1 matching over 9 bases. The V gene's germline CDR1 is SGHRS and CDR2 YFSETQ. The CDR3 is 16 residues long. V trimming: 9 bases; J trimming: 2 bases; junction bases outside the gene matches: 14. DNA of the CDR3: TGCGCCATCCAATCTTCCTGGACAGGGGCGAACTATGGCTACACCTTC. It codes for CAIQSSWTGANYGYTF.

The chain couples TRBV18 to TRBJ2-7, with TRBD1 as a possible D gene (6 bases). The CDR3 loop spans 14 amino acids. Germline lookup yields CDR1 KGHSH and CDR2 LQKENI. Trimming stripped 5 bases from V and 1 base from J, with 12 bases between. This chain's CDR3 is CASSDRTQSYEQYF. The CDR3 bases are TGTGCCAGCTCAGACAGGACTCAGTCCTACGAGCAGTACTTC.

CDR3 coding DNA: TGTGCCAGCAGCTTAGCATTTGACACCGGGGAGCTGTTTTTT. Protein product: CASSLAFDTGELFF. The gene calls are TRBV7-2 and TRBJ2-2; D not resolved. This CDR3 comprises 14 residues. CDR1 SGHTA and CDR2 FQGNSA come from the germline V gene. V was cut by 0 bases and J by 3 bases, with 5 bases left in between. The variable domain in full, with the rest retrieved from reference TRBV7-2 and TRBJ2-2, is GAGVSQSPSNKVTEKGKDVELRCDPISGHTALYWYRQSLGQGLEFLIYFQGNSAPDKSGLPSDRFSAERTGGSVSTLTIQRTQQEDSAVYLCASSLAFDTGELFFGEGSRLTVL.

This clone was counted a few times. The chain recombines TRBV7-8 with TRBJ2-1; perhaps TRBD2 as D (7 bases). V gave up 0 bases and J gave up 4 bases, with 10 bases separating them. CDR1 SGHVS and CDR2 FQNEAQ come from the germline V gene. The CDR3 sequence is 15 residues long. CDR3 protein: CASSLAGGQYNEQFF. The CDR3 DNA reads as TGTGCCAGCAGCTTAGCGGGGGGGCAGTACAATGAGCAGTTCTTC.

This chain uses TRBV9 with TRBJ1-1; D is unclear. Germline-derived CDR1 and CDR2 are SGDLS and YYNGEE. The CDR3 runs 14 residues. Trimming pared 4 bases from V and 3 bases from J, leaving 13 bases between. CDR3 loop: CASSRRFVYTEAFF. The CDR3 DNA follows: TGTGCCAGCAGCCGCCGATTTGTGTACACTGAAGCTTTCTTT.

This CDR3 is CASSVESVGQGAGGYTF. The CDR3 nucleotides are TGTGCCAGCAGCGTAGAGTCAGTGGGCCAGGGGGCAGGAGGCTACACCTTC. The chain couples TRBV9 to TRBJ1-2; 8 bases line up with TRBD1. Germline V gene data show CDR1 as SGDLS and CDR2 as YYNGEE. The V segment lost 0 bases and the J segment 8 bases; nucleotides outside the gene matches: 15. This CDR3 is built from 17 residues.

The V call is TRBV9, the J call TRBJ2-1; D may match TRBD1 or TRBD2 (5 bases each). The CDR3 runs 15 residues. CDR1 and CDR2 (germline): SGDLS, YYNGEE. The V end was cut by 0 bases, the J end by 7 bases, with 14 bases between. The CDR3 nucleotides read TGTGCCAGCAGCGTAGGGGGGAGCTTAGGTAATGAGCAGTTCTTC. This translates into CASSVGGSLGNEQFF.

The chain employs TRBV20-1 and TRBJ2-2; D unclear. The CDR3 is 12 residues long. V lost 3 bases and J lost 1, with 3 bases in between. The germline V gene has CDR1 DFQATT and CDR2 SNEGSKA (reference sequence). The CDR3 nucleotides are TGCAGTGCTAGTGGGAACACCGGGGAGCTGTTTTTT. Amino acid sequence: CSASGNTGELFF.

This clone came up a few times. J is TRBJ2-3 and V is TRBV2; D ambiguous. V was pared by 6 bases and J by 2 bases, with 6 bases between. There are 12 residues in the CDR3. Germline CDR1 is SNHLY and CDR2 is FYNNEI. Here the CDR3 reads CASRRVTDTQYF. Here the CDR3 DNA reads TGTGCCAGCAGACGCGTCACAGATACGCAGTATTTT.

The chain employs TRBV7-2 and TRBJ2-7; D could derive from TRBD1 or TRBD2 (5 bases each). Per germline, CDR1 SGHTA and CDR2 FQGNSA. Trimming shortened V by 3 bases and J by 3 bases, and 9 bases separated the two germline ends. This CDR3 comprises 13 residues. The CDR3 loop reads CASSLGRLYEQYF. DNA of the CDR3: TGTGCCAGCAGCTTGGGACGGCTCTACGAGCAGTACTTC.

This clone was recorded once. This chain uses TRBV25-1 with TRBJ2-7; D is unresolved. V dropped 8 bases and J dropped 0 bases, with 11 bases sitting between them. This CDR3 has 13 residues. Per germline, CDR1 MGHDK and CDR2 SYGVNS. CDR3 sequence: CASSLPSSYEQYF. The CDR3 DNA reads TGTGCCAGCTCACTCCCGAGCTCCTACGAGCAGTACTTC.

V usage is TRBV21-1 and J usage is TRBJ2-1. TRBV21-1 is deemed a pseudogene. This CDR3 is built from 16 residues. Written as DNA, the CDR3 is TGTGCCAGCAGCCCGCCGGAAGGGGGGAGATACAATGAGCAGTTCTTC. Encoded protein: CASSPPEGGRYNEQFF.

This chain links TRBV27 with TRBJ2-1; D gene unclear. Germline CDR1 MNHEY, CDR2 SMNVEV (reference sequence). The CDR3 consists of 11 residues. The V gene lost 3 bases and the J gene lost 9 bases, with 6 bases spanning the gap. In DNA form, the CDR3 reads TGTGCCAGCAGTTTCCTGGGTGAGCAGTTCTTC. It encodes CASSFLGEQFF.

J is TRBJ2-5 and V is TRBV7-3; 7 positions match TRBD1. The trim removed 4 bases at V and 4 bases at J, leaving 6 bases unmatched. Germline V gene sequence: CDR1 SGHTA, CDR2 FQGTGA. This CDR3 spans 14 amino acids. The DNA of the CDR3 is TGTGCCAGCAGCTCCACGGGACAGCGAGAGACCCAGTACTTC. Its protein product is CASSSTGQRETQYF.